Following are 3 T cell receptor beta chains from one sample sequenced in a study of blood T cell repertoires in COVID-19. Here immunoSEQ multiplex PCR was the method, and the copy in TCRdb shows in-frame clones only, minus some. The sample contains around 66,000 clones, approximately 87% of which appear only once. The sequenced sample was peripheral blood. Every receptor here comes from a man in his sixties with acute or convalescent COVID-19.

This CDR3 reads CSASKNSGVTGELFF. CDR3 in DNA: TGCAGTGCTAGTAAAAATAGCGGGGTCACCGGGGAGCTGTTTTTT. V gene TRBV20-1 combines with J gene TRBJ2-2; 8 bases fit TRBD2. After removal of 3 bases from V and 4 bases from J, the junction contained 7 bases not matched to a gene. CDR1 is DFQATT and CDR2 is SNEGSKA in the germline V gene (reference sequence). This CDR3 comprises 15 residues.

The chain recombines TRBV18 with TRBJ2-7; possible D gene TRBD2, 5 bases. With 5 bases removed from V and 4 bases from J, the gap between germline ends came to 9 bases. Germline V gene data show CDR1 as KGHSH and CDR2 as LQKENI. This CDR3 is built from 12 residues. In DNA form, the CDR3 reads TGTGCCAGCTCATCGACGGGGTACGAGCAGTACTTC. It specifies CASSSTGYEQYF.

This chain links TRBV12-3 or TRBV12-4 with TRBJ1-1, with a tentative D call TRBD1 (6 bases). Trimming shortened V by 4 bases and J by 4 bases, and 10 bases separated the two germline ends. The CDR3 is 13 amino acids. The CDR3 DNA reads TGTGCCAGCAGTTCCAGGGGAACCACTGAAGCTTTCTTT. It codes for CASSSRGTTEAFF.